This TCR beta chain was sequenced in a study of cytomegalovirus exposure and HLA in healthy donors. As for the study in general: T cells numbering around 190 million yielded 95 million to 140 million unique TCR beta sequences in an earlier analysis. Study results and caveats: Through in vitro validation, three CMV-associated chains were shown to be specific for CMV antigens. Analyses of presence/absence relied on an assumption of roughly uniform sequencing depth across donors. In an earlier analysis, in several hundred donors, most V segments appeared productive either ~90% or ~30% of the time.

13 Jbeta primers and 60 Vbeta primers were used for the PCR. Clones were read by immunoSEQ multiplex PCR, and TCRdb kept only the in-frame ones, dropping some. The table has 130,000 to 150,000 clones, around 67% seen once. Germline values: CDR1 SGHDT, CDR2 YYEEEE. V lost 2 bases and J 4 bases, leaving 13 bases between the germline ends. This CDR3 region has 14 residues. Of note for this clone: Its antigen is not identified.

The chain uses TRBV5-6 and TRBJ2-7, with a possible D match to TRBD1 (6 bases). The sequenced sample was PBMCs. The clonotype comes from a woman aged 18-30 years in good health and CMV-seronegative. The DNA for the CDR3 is TGTGCCAGCAGCTTCCGGGACAACGTATACGAGCAGTACGTC. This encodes CASSFRDNVYEQYV.